This T cell receptor (beta chain) was captured in a study of blood T cell repertoires in COVID-19. Germline CDR1 KGHSH, CDR2 LQKENI. CDR3 length: 13 residues. The V segment lost 5 bases and the J segment 5 bases; nucleotides outside the gene matches: 5. The table came from immunoSEQ multiplex PCR; TCRdb's copy has only in-frame clones and leaves some out. The sample contains some 70,000 clones, over 60% of which appear only once. This TCR came from a man between 60 and 70 years old with COVID-19, enrolled during active disease. What was sequenced was peripheral blood. J is TRBJ2-5 and V is TRBV18; 7 bases are shared with TRBD1. The CDR3 reads CASSGTVRETQYF. CDR3 nucleotides: TGTGCCAGCTCAGGGACAGTCCGTGAGACCCAGTACTTC. Filled out from reference TRBV18 and TRBJ2-5, the complete variable domain reads NAGVMQNPRHLVRRRGQEARLRCSPMKGHSHVYWYRQLPEEGLKFMVYLQKENIIDESGMPKERFSAEFPKEGPSILRIQQVVRGDSAAYFCASSGTVRETQYFGPGTRLLVL.